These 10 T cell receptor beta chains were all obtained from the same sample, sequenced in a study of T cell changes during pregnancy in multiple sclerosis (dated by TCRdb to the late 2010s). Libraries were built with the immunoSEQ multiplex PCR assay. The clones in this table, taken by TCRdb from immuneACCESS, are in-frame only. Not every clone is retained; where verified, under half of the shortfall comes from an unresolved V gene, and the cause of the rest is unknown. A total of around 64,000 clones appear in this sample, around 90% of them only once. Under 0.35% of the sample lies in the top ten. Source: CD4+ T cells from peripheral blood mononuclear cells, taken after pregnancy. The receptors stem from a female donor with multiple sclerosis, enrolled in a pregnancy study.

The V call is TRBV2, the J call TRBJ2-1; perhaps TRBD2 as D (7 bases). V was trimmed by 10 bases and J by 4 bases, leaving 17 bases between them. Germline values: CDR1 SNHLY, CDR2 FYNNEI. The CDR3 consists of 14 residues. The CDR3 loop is CATKGGGPYNEQFF. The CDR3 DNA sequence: TGTGCCACCAAGGGGGGAGGGCCGTACAATGAGCAGTTCTTC.

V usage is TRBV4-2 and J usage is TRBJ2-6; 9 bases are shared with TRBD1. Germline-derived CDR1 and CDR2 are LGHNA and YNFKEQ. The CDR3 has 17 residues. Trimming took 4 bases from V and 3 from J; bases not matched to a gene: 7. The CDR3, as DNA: TGTGCCAGCAGCCGGGCACAGGGGGCGGGTGGGGCCAACGTCCTGACTTTC. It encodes CASSRAQGAGGANVLTF.

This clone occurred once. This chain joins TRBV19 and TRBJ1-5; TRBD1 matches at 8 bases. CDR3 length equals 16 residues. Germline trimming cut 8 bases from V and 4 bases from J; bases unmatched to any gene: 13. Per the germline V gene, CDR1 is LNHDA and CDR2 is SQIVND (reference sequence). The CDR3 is CASLELGTGLNQPQHF. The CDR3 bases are TGTGCCAGTCTCGAGCTCGGGACAGGTTTGAATCAGCCCCAGCATTTT.

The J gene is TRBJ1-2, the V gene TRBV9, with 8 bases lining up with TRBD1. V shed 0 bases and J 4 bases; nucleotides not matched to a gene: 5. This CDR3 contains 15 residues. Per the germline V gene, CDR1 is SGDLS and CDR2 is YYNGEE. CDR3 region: CASSVDAGGGYGYTF. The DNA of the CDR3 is TGTGCCAGCAGCGTAGACGCAGGGGGCGGCTATGGCTACACCTTC.

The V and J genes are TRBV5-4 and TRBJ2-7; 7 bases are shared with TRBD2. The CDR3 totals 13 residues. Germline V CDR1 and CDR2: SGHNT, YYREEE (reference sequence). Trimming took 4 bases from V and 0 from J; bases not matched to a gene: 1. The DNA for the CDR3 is TGTGCCAGCAGCCGGGACTACTCCTACGAGCAGTACTTC. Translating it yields CASSRDYSYEQYF.

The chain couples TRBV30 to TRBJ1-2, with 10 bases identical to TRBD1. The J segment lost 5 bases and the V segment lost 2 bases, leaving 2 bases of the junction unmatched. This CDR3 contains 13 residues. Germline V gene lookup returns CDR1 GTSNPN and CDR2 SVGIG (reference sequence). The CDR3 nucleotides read TGTGCCTGGAGTCCGGACAGGGGGTATGGCTACACCTTC. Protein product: CAWSPDRGYGYTF.

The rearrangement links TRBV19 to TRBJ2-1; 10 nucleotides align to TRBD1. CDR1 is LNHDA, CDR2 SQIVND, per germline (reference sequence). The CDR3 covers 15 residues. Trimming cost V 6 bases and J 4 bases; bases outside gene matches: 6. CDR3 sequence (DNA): TGTGCCAGTAGCCGGACGGGACAGGGGTACAATGAGCAGTTCTTC. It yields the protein CASSRTGQGYNEQFF.

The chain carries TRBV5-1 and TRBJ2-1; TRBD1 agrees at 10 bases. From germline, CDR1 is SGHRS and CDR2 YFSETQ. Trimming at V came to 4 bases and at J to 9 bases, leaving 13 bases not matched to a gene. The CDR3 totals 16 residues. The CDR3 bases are TGCGCCAGCAGCCCTGGAGGACAGGGGGGTACTAGTGAGCAGTTCTTC. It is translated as CASSPGGQGGTSEQFF.

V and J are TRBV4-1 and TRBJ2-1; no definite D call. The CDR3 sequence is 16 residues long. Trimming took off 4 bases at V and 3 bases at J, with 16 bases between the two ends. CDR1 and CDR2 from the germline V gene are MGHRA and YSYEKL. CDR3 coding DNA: TGCGCCAGCAGCCCAAAACCCGACTCTTACTACAATGAGCAGTTCTTC. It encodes CASSPKPDSYYNEQFF.

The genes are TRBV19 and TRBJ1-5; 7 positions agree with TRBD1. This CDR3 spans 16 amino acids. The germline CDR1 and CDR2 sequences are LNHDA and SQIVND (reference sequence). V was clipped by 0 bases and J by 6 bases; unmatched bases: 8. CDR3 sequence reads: CASSIDHVGGSQPQHF. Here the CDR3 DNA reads TGTGCCAGTAGTATAGATCATGTAGGGGGCAGTCAGCCCCAGCATTTT.